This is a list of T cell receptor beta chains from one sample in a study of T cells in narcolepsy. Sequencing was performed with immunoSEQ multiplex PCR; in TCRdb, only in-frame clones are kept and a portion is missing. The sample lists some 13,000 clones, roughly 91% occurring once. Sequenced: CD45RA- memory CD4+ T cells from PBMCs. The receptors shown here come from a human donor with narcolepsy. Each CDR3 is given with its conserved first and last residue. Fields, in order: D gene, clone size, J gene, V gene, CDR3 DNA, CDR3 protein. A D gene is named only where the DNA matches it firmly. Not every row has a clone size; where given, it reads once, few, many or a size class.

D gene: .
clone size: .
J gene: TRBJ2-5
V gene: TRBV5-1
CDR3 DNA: TGCGCCAGCAGCTTGGGTCAGGGGCATAGCCAAGAGACCCAGTACTTC
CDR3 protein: CASSLGQGHSQETQYF

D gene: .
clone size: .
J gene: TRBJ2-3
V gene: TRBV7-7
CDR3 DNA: TGTGCCACCAAGGTACAGGCTGGCACAGATACGCAGTATTTT
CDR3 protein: CATKVQAGTDTQYF

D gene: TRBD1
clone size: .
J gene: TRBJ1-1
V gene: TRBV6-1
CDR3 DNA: TGTGCCAGCAGTGGGCTGACAGGGGGCATTGGGTACACTGAAGCTTTCTTT
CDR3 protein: CASSGLTGGIGYTEAFF

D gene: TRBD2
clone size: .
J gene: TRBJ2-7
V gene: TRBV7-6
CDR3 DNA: TGTGCCAGCAGCGGGGGACTAGCGGAGGCCTACGAGCAGTACTTC
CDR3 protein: CASSGGLAEAYEQYF

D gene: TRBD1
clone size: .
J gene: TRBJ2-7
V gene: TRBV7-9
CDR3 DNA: TGTGCCAGCAGTTTTCGAAGGGACAGGGGGCCCGGCGAGCAGTACTTC
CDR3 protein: CASSFRRDRGPGEQYF

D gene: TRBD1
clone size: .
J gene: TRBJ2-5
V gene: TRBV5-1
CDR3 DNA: TGCGCCAGCAGCACTAGACAGGGGGTAACCCAGTACTTC
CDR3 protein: CASSTRQGVTQYF

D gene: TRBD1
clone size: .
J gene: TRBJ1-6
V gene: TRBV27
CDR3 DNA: TGTGCCAGCAGTTTGGACAGGGCGAGGAATTCACCCCTCCACTTT
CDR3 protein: CASSLDRARNSPLHF

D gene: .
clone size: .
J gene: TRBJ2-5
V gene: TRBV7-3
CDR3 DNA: TGTGCCAGCAGCTTACGAGGGCAGCAGACCCAGTACTTC
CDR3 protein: CASSLRGQQTQYF

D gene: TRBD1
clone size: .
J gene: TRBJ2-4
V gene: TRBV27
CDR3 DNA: TGTGCCAGCAGTCTGTGGACAGGGCGGGGAGCCAAAAACATTCAGTACTTC
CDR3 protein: CASSLWTGRGAKNIQYF

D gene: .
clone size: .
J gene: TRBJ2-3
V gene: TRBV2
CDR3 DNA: TGTGCCAGCATTTATACAGATACGCAGTATTTT
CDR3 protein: CASIYTDTQYF

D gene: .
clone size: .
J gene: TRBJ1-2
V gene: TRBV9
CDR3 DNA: TGTGCCAGCAGCGCCCTAAACTATGGCTACACCTTC
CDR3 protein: CASSALNYGYTF

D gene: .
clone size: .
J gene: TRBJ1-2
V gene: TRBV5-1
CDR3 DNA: TGCGCCAGCAGCTTCGTAACAGGGTTGGATGGCTACACCTTC
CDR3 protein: CASSFVTGLDGYTF

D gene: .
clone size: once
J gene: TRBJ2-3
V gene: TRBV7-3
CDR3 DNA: TGTGCCAGCAGCTTAACCCCCGCCGTAGCGCCCCATACGCAGTATTTT
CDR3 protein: CASSLTPAVAPHTQYF

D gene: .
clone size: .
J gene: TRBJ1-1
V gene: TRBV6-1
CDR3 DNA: TGTGCCAGCAGACGAGGGCAGTCCGGTCCCACTGAAGCTTTCTTT
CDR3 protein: CASRRGQSGPTEAFF

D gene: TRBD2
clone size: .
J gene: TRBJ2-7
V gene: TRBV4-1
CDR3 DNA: TGCGCCAGCAGCCAGAATAGCGGGACCAATAGTGAGGAGCAGTACTTC
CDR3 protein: CASSQNSGTNSEEQYF

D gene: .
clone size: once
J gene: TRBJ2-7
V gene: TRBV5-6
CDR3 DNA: TGTGCCAGCAGCGCGGACTCCTACGAGCAGTACTTC
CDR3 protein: CASSADSYEQYF

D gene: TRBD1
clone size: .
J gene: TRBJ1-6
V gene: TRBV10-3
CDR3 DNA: TGTGCCATCAGTCCGACAGGGGGTCTTCAAAATTCACCCCTCCACTTT
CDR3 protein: CAISPTGGLQNSPLHF

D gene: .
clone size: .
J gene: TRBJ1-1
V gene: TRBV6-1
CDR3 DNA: TGTGCCAGCAGTGAAAGGGGCAGGGGGAACACTGAAGCTTTCTTT
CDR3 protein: CASSERGRGNTEAFF

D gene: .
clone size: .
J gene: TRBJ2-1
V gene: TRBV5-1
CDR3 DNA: TGCGCCAGCAGCTTGGAAGGGGGTCTCTCCTACAATGAGCAGTTCTTC
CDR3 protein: CASSLEGGLSYNEQFF

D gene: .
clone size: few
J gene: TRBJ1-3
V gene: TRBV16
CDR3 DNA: TGTGCCAGCAGCCAAAGACCGGGCTCTGGAAACACCATATATTTT
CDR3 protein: CASSQRPGSGNTIYF

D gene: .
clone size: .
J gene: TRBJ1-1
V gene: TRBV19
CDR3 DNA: TGTGCCAGTAGTGCCGCAGGGGTCATGAACACTGAAGCTTTCTTT
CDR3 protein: CASSAAGVMNTEAFF

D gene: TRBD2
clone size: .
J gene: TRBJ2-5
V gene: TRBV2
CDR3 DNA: TGTGCCAGCAGGGGGACTAGCGGGAGTGGGGAGACCCAGTACTTC
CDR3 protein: CASRGTSGSGETQYF

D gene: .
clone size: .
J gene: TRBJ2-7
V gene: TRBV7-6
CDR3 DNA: TGTGCCAGCAGCTTGGGCATGGGTAACGAGCAGTACTTC
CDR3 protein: CASSLGMGNEQYF

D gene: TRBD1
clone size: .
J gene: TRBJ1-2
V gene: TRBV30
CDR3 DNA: TGTGCCTGGATATCCAGGGGGTCGAATGGCTACACCTTC
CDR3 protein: CAWISRGSNGYTF

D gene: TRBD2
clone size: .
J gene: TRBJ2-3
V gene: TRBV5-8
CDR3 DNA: TGTGCCAGCAGCTTCGGACTAGCGGGAATGGCAGATACGCAGTATTTT
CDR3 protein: CASSFGLAGMADTQYF

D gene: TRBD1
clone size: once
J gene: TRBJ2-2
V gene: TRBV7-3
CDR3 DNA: TGTGCCAGCAGCCCGACAGGGGCGCCCACCGGGGAGCTGTTTTTT
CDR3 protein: CASSPTGAPTGELFF

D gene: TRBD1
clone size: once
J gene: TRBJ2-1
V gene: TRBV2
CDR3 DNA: TGTGCCAGCGGGGACAGTCAACACCCAGACAATGAGCAGTTCTTC
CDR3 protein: CASGDSQHPDNEQFF

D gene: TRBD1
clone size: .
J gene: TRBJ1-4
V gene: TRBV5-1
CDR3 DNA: TGCGCCAGCAGCTTGGGACAGGGAACTAATGAAAAACTGTTTTTT
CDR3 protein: CASSLGQGTNEKLFF

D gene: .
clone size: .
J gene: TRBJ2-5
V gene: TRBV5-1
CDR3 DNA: TGCGCCAGCAGCTTGTGGGCGGGGAGCCAAGAGACCCAGTACTTC
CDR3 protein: CASSLWAGSQETQYF

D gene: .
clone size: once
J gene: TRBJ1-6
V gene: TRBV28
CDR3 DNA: TGTGCCAGCAGTCCGGGACAAAGGCATTCACCCCTCCACTTT
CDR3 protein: CASSPGQRHSPLHF

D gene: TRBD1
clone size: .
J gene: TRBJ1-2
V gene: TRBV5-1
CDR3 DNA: TGCGCCAGCAGCCTGGACAGGGCTGTCTATGGCTACACCTTC
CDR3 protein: CASSLDRAVYGYTF

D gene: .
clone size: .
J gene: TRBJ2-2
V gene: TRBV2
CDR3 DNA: TGTGCCAGCAGTGAACAAGCGGGCCGCACCGGGGAGCTGTTTTTT
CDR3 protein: CASSEQAGRTGELFF

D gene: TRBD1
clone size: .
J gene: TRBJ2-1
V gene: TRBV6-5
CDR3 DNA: TGTGCCAGCAGTTACTCCTCCGGGACAGGGGTCAATGAGCAGTTCTTC
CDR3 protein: CASSYSSGTGVNEQFF

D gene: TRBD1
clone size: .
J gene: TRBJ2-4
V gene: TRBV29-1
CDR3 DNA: TGCAGCGTTGAAGGGACAGGGGAAAACATTCAGTACTTC
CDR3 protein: CSVEGTGENIQYF

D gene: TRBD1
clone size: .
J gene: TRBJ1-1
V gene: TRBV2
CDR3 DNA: TGTGCCAGCAGCGCAGGACAGGGCCGGGGGAACACTGAAGCTTTCTTT
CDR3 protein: CASSAGQGRGNTEAFF

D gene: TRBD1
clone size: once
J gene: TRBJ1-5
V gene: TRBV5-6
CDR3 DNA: TGTGCCAGCAGCGGATTTAGGGACAGGGGATATCAGCCCCAGCATTTT
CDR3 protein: CASSGFRDRGYQPQHF

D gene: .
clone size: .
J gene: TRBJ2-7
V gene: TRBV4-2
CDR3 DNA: TGTGCCAGCAGCCAGGTCCGAGGAATCTCCTACGAGCAGTACTTC
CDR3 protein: CASSQVRGISYEQYF

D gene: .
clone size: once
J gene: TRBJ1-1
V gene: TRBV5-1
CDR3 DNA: TGCGCCAGCAGCTTGGGGGGGGGACACACTGAAGCTTTCTTT
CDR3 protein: CASSLGGGHTEAFF

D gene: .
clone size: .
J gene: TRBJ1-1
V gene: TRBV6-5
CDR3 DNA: TGTGCCAGCAGAGATACAGGGAGAAACACTGAAGCTTTCTTT
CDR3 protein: CASRDTGRNTEAFF

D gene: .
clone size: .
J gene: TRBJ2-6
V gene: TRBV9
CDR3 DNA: TGTGCCAGCAGCGTAGGTATGAGGACTGGGGCCAACGTCCTGACTTTC
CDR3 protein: CASSVGMRTGANVLTF

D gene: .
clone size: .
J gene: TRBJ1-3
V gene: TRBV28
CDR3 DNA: TGTGCCAGCAGTCAGCGGGACACACTCTCTGGAAACACCATATATTTT
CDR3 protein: CASSQRDTLSGNTIYF

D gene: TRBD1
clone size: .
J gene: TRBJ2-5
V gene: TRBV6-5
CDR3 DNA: TGTGCCAGCAGTTCCCTCCGGACAGGGGGAGAGACCCAGTACTTC
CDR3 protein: CASSSLRTGGETQYF

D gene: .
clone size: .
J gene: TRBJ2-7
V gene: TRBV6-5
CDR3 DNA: TGTGCCAGCAGCGGGAGAGCCGGCGAGCAGTACTTC
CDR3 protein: CASSGRAGEQYF

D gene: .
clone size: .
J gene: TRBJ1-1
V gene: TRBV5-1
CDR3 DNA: TGCGCCAGCAGCTTGGCCGAGGGTTGGAACACTGAAGCTTTCTTT
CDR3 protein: CASSLAEGWNTEAFF

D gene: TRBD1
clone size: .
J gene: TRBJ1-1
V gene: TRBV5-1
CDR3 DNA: TGCGCCAGCAGCTTCACAGGGGATAGCACTGAAGCTTTCTTT
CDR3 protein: CASSFTGDSTEAFF